These T cell receptor beta chains were read from a single sample in a study of T cells after yellow fever vaccination. TCRdb re-derived calls from the 5' RACE reads in MiXCR, one entry per CDR3 protein. The table lists hundreds of thousands of distinct CDR3 sequences, roughly an eighth of them singletons, with 15% in the top ten. Here the sequenced sample was PBMCs, taken on the day of the yellow fever booster vaccination. The receptors come from a young man who received the YFV17D yellow fever vaccine. CDR3s include the opening cysteine and the closing phenylalanine or tryptophan. A D gene is named only where the DNA matches it firmly. Size values are once, few and many counts, or a class for expanded clones, and some rows have none.

j_call: TRBJ2-5
v_call: TRBV28
clone_size: .
d_call: TRBD2
cdr3_aa: CASSLLAGHGIRETQYF
cdr3_nt: TGTGCCAGCAGTTTACTAGCGGGACACGGTATTCGGGAGACCCAGTACTTC

j_call: TRBJ2-3
v_call: TRBV20-1
clone_size: .
d_call: .
cdr3_aa: CSARDTTTDTQYF
cdr3_nt: TGCAGTGCTAGAGATACAACTACAGATACGCAGTATTTT

j_call: TRBJ2-4
v_call: TRBV15
clone_size: .
d_call: .
cdr3_aa: CATSPRGGGGIKNIQYF
cdr3_nt: TGTGCCACCAGCCCTCGTGGAGGGGGAGGTATCAAAAACATTCAGTACTTC

j_call: TRBJ2-7
v_call: TRBV29-1
clone_size: .
d_call: TRBD2
cdr3_aa: CSAAGGISYEQYF
cdr3_nt: TGCAGCGCCGCGGGAGGGATCTCCTACGAGCAGTACTTC

j_call: TRBJ2-1
v_call: TRBV18
clone_size: .
d_call: TRBD1
cdr3_aa: CASSHRQGQYNEQFF
cdr3_nt: TGTGCCAGCTCACACCGACAGGGACAGTACAATGAGCAGTTCTTC

j_call: TRBJ2-7
v_call: TRBV10-3
clone_size: .
d_call: .
cdr3_aa: CAISFTASYEQYF
cdr3_nt: TGTGCCATCAGTTTTACTGCCTCCTACGAGCAGTACTTC

j_call: TRBJ2-1
v_call: TRBV20-1
clone_size: .
d_call: TRBD1
cdr3_aa: CSARDQRQGSNEQFF
cdr3_nt: TGCAGTGCTAGAGATCAGAGACAGGGGAGCAATGAGCAGTTCTTC

j_call: TRBJ2-4
v_call: TRBV20-1
clone_size: few
d_call: .
cdr3_aa: CSARRRVENIQYF
cdr3_nt: TGCAGTGCCAGACGGCGAGTCGAAAACATTCAGTACTTC

j_call: TRBJ1-5
v_call: TRBV6-2/TRBV6-3
clone_size: many
d_call: .
cdr3_aa: CASNGGNQPQHF
cdr3_nt: TGTGCCAGCAATGGGGGGAATCAGCCCCAGCATTTT

j_call: TRBJ2-3
v_call: TRBV6-1
clone_size: few
d_call: .
cdr3_aa: CASNDGKRTDTQYF
cdr3_nt: TGTGCCAGCAATGACGGGAAGAGAACAGATACGCAGTATTTT

j_call: TRBJ2-1
v_call: TRBV4-3
clone_size: few
d_call: .
cdr3_aa: CASSQAGNSYNEQFF
cdr3_nt: TGCGCCAGCAGCCAAGCGGGAAACTCCTACAATGAGCAGTTCTTC

j_call: TRBJ2-5
v_call: TRBV5-4
clone_size: .
d_call: TRBD2
cdr3_aa: CASSGLAGGTRGAQYF
cdr3_nt: TGTGCCAGCAGCGGCTTAGCGGGAGGAACGAGGGGGGCCCAGTACTTC

j_call: TRBJ2-5
v_call: TRBV9
clone_size: few
d_call: .
cdr3_aa: CASSVVGGWRETQYF
cdr3_nt: TGTGCCAGCAGCGTCGTGGGGGGTTGGAGAGAGACCCAGTACTTC

j_call: TRBJ2-2
v_call: TRBV15
clone_size: .
d_call: .
cdr3_aa: CATSRAGQNTGELFF
cdr3_nt: TGTGCCACCAGCAGAGCTGGACAAAACACCGGGGAGCTGTTTTTT

j_call: TRBJ2-1
v_call: TRBV20-1
clone_size: few
d_call: TRBD2
cdr3_aa: CSARDGGGLAGGYNEQFF
cdr3_nt: TGCAGTGCTAGAGACGGAGGGGGCCTAGCGGGAGGTTACAATGAGCAGTTCTTC

j_call: TRBJ2-5
v_call: TRBV10-3
clone_size: .
d_call: TRBD1
cdr3_aa: CAISVDHRGETQYF
cdr3_nt: TGTGCCATCAGTGTCGATCACAGGGGAGAGACCCAGTACTTC

j_call: TRBJ2-2
v_call: TRBV2
clone_size: few
d_call: TRBD2
cdr3_aa: CATLPGLAGAIGELFF
cdr3_nt: TGTGCCACCTTACCGGGACTAGCGGGAGCTATCGGGGAGCTGTTTTTT

j_call: TRBJ1-1
v_call: TRBV5-1
clone_size: .
d_call: .
cdr3_aa: CASSLTMLPLSRTEAFF
cdr3_nt: TGCGCCAGCAGCTTGACGATGCTTCCATTAAGTAGGACTGAAGCTTTCTTT

j_call: TRBJ2-2
v_call: TRBV7-3
clone_size: few
d_call: .
cdr3_aa: CASSLFSGELFF
cdr3_nt: TGTGCCAGCAGCCTTTTTAGCGGGGAGCTGTTTTTT

j_call: TRBJ2-7
v_call: TRBV7-8
clone_size: many
d_call: TRBD2
cdr3_aa: CASSRPGGYEQYF
cdr3_nt: TGTGCCAGCAGCAGACCGGGAGGATACGAGCAGTACTTC

j_call: TRBJ2-1
v_call: TRBV11-2
clone_size: .
d_call: TRBD1
cdr3_aa: CASSLGGGQGDYEQFF
cdr3_nt: TGTGCCAGCAGCTTAGGCGGGGGACAGGGAGATTACGAGCAGTTCTTC

j_call: TRBJ2-4
v_call: TRBV29-1
clone_size: .
d_call: .
cdr3_aa: CSVVFRGLAKNIQYF
cdr3_nt: TGCAGCGTTGTGTTTAGGGGGTTAGCCAAAAACATTCAGTACTTC

j_call: TRBJ1-1
v_call: TRBV11-1
clone_size: .
d_call: TRBD1
cdr3_aa: CASSPHAGQGARNTEAFF
cdr3_nt: TGTGCCAGCAGCCCACATGCCGGGCAGGGGGCACGAAACACTGAAGCTTTCTTT

j_call: TRBJ2-7
v_call: TRBV6-5
clone_size: few
d_call: TRBD2
cdr3_aa: CASSYSTSGRAYEQYF
cdr3_nt: TGTGCCAGCAGTTACTCGACTAGCGGGAGGGCTTACGAGCAGTACTTC

j_call: TRBJ2-1
v_call: TRBV7-3
clone_size: many
d_call: TRBD2
cdr3_aa: CASSLTGTSGGSSYNEQFF
cdr3_nt: TGTGCCAGCAGCTTAACCGGGACTAGCGGGGGGAGCTCCTACAATGAGCAGTTCTTC

j_call: TRBJ2-7
v_call: TRBV12-3/TRBV12-4
clone_size: few
d_call: .
cdr3_aa: CASSRVGPSSYEQYF
cdr3_nt: TGTGCCAGCAGCCGGGTAGGACCCTCGTCCTACGAGCAGTACTTC

j_call: TRBJ2-5
v_call: TRBV7-2
clone_size: .
d_call: .
cdr3_aa: CASSLDLAKAGTQYF
cdr3_nt: TGTGCCAGCAGCTTAGATCTAGCGAAGGCGGGGACCCAGTACTTC

j_call: TRBJ2-5
v_call: TRBV5-6
clone_size: .
d_call: .
cdr3_aa: CASSWEAREETQYF
cdr3_nt: TGTGCCAGCAGCTGGGAGGCCAGGGAAGAGACCCAGTACTTC

j_call: TRBJ2-3
v_call: TRBV27
clone_size: .
d_call: TRBD2
cdr3_aa: CASSLFAGGGDTQYF
cdr3_nt: TGTGCCAGCAGTTTATTTGCGGGAGGGGGAGATACGCAGTATTTT

j_call: TRBJ2-7
v_call: TRBV11-2
clone_size: .
d_call: TRBD1
cdr3_aa: CASSIRDRDYEQYF
cdr3_nt: TGTGCCAGCAGCATCCGGGACAGGGACTACGAGCAGTACTTC

j_call: TRBJ2-1
v_call: TRBV20-1
clone_size: .
d_call: .
cdr3_aa: CSGRHPTYNEQFF
cdr3_nt: TGCAGTGGTCGGCATCCTACCTACAATGAGCAGTTCTTC

j_call: TRBJ2-3
v_call: TRBV7-9
clone_size: .
d_call: .
cdr3_aa: CASSAVGGRGSDTQYF
cdr3_nt: TGTGCCAGCAGCGCTGTCGGGGGGCGCGGTTCAGATACGCAGTATTTT

j_call: TRBJ2-5
v_call: TRBV5-4
clone_size: many
d_call: .
cdr3_aa: CASSLGPTGEETQYF
cdr3_nt: TGTGCCAGCAGCTTGGGACCGACTGGGGAGGAGACCCAGTACTTC

j_call: TRBJ2-7
v_call: TRBV20-1
clone_size: .
d_call: TRBD2
cdr3_aa: CSASAGALYEQYF
cdr3_nt: TGCAGTGCTAGTGCGGGAGCCCTCTACGAGCAGTACTTC

j_call: TRBJ2-2
v_call: TRBV7-2
clone_size: many
d_call: .
cdr3_aa: CASSLVSTGELFF
cdr3_nt: TGTGCCAGCAGCTTGGTCAGCACCGGGGAGCTGTTTTTT

j_call: TRBJ2-2
v_call: TRBV6-2/TRBV6-3
clone_size: many
d_call: .
cdr3_aa: CASSPIPGELFF
cdr3_nt: TGTGCCAGCAGCCCTATACCCGGGGAGCTGTTTTTT

j_call: TRBJ1-1
v_call: TRBV5-5
clone_size: .
d_call: .
cdr3_aa: CASSFFRGTEAFF
cdr3_nt: TGTGCCAGCAGCTTCTTCCGGGGCACTGAAGCTTTCTTT

j_call: TRBJ1-2
v_call: TRBV27
clone_size: .
d_call: .
cdr3_aa: CASSFRGYGYTF
cdr3_nt: TGTGCCAGCAGTTTTAGGGGGTATGGCTACACCTTC

j_call: TRBJ2-7
v_call: TRBV6-1
clone_size: few
d_call: .
cdr3_aa: CASSSPGFSYEQYF
cdr3_nt: TGTGCCAGCAGTAGTCCCGGGTTTTCCTACGAGCAGTACTTC

j_call: TRBJ2-5
v_call: TRBV7-2
clone_size: few
d_call: .
cdr3_aa: CASRWGVQETQYF
cdr3_nt: TGTGCCAGCAGATGGGGTGTTCAAGAGACCCAGTACTTC

j_call: TRBJ2-2
v_call: TRBV4-2
clone_size: many
d_call: .
cdr3_aa: CASSQEIYTGELFF
cdr3_nt: TGTGCCAGCAGCCAAGAGATATACACCGGGGAGCTGTTTTTT

j_call: TRBJ2-7
v_call: TRBV7-7
clone_size: few
d_call: .
cdr3_aa: CASSILDGYEQYF
cdr3_nt: TGTGCTAGCAGCATTCTTGACGGGTACGAGCAGTACTTC

j_call: TRBJ2-3
v_call: TRBV5-1
clone_size: .
d_call: TRBD2
cdr3_aa: CASSFLAGDADTQYF
cdr3_nt: TGCGCCAGCAGCTTCCTAGCGGGAGATGCAGATACGCAGTATTTT